The entry below describes one TCR beta chain. Its antigen is unidentified. This entry is derived from a study of cytomegalovirus exposure and HLA in healthy donors. Vbeta (60) and Jbeta (13) primers were used in the PCR. Libraries were prepared by immunoSEQ multiplex PCR; TCRdb keeps only in-frame clonotypes and omits some of them. The data hold just under 70,000 clones, with over 75% observed a single time. This CDR3 has 15 amino acids. Trimming took 0 bases from V and 8 from J, leaving 16 bases between them. Germline lookup yields CDR1 SQVTM and CDR2 ANQGSEA. Overall study results and limits: A later analysis showed that HLA-associated TCR beta chains had undergone more clonal expansion than equally common others. A classifier reportedly called cytomegalovirus status with high sensitivity and specificity. Researchers catalogued some 160 TCR beta chains as cytomegalovirus-associated.

What was sequenced was PBMCs. V is TRBV29-1 and J is TRBJ1-4; weak D call: TRBD1 (6 bases). The clonotype comes from a human donor in good health. The CDR3 DNA reads as TGCAGCGTTGAAGAAAGATCCCAGGGGAGCGAAAAACTGTTTTTT. It specifies CSVEERSQGSEKLFF.